The 19 T cell receptor beta chains in this list originate from one sample, sequenced in a study of beta chain features in type 1 diabetes. No cognate antigen is known for these TCRs. What was sequenced were expressed TCRB transcripts, since all of the isolated RNA had been reverse transcribed. TCRdb keeps only in-frame clones here, not all; method: immunoSEQ multiplex PCR. The sample includes a few hundred thousand clones, around 10% seen only once; the top ten take about 0.6%. Study findings and constraints: All four CD4+ subsets from Type 1 diabetes patients carried moderately but significantly shorter TCRB CDR3s.

Sequencing was carried out using central memory CD4+ T cells from blood. The receptors originated from a man younger than 40 with type 1 diabetes.

Only a few counts were recorded for this clone. The rearrangement joins TRBV14 to TRBJ1-6, with 7 positions matching TRBD1. The CDR3 has 15 residues. CDR1 and CDR2 (germline): SGHDN, FVKESK. The V and J ends lost 1 base and 11 bases, in that order; junction bases with no gene match: 8. DNA of the CDR3: TGTGCCAGCAGCCAAGTACGAGGGGGCACGACACCCCTCCACTTT. Translation gives CASSQVRGGTTPLHF.

This clone has more than one count but fewer than ten. The V gene is TRBV28, the J gene TRBJ1-4; D is unresolved. CDR3 length: 12 amino acids. Trimming took off 6 bases at V and 8 bases at J, with 10 bases between the two ends. The germline V gene has CDR1 MDHEN and CDR2 SYDVKM. The CDR3, as DNA: TGTGCCAGCAGCCAACAGAGGGAAAAACTGTTTTTT. It yields the protein CASSQQREKLFF.

The chain is built from TRBV5-6 and TRBJ2-7; TRBD1 matches at 10 bases. Germline V gives CDR1 SGHDT, CDR2 YYEEEE. The CDR3 has 13 residues. The V segment lost 4 bases and the J segment 7 bases; nucleotides outside the gene matches: 5. The CDR3 sequence: CASSVEDRGEQYF. In DNA form, the CDR3 reads TGTGCCAGCAGCGTAGAGGACAGGGGGGAGCAGTACTTC.

In this sample, this clone turned up many times. This sequence joins TRBV10-3 and TRBJ1-2, with D possibly TRBD1 on 6 matching bases. The CDR3 has 12 residues. CDR1 and CDR2 from the germline V gene are ENHRY and SYGVKD. Trimming cost V 7 bases and J 4 bases, with 10 bases left between them. The CDR3 is CAITGEPYGYTF. Written as DNA, the CDR3 is TGTGCCATCACAGGGGAGCCCTATGGCTACACCTTC.

This clone appeared a few times. The V call is TRBV19, the J call TRBJ2-7; TRBD1 matches 7 bases. V was clipped by 6 bases and J by 2 bases; unmatched bases: 10. The germline V gene encodes CDR1 LNHDA and CDR2 SQIVND (reference sequence). This CDR3 has 15 amino acids. The CDR3 nucleotides are TGTGCCAGTAGCGCCTTCCGACAGGGTACCTACGAGCAGTACTTC. Translated, it gives CASSAFRQGTYEQYF.

This clone was observed a handful of times. The chain combines TRBV10-3 with TRBJ1-5; D is perhaps TRBD1 (5 bases). Trimming removed 6 bases at V and 4 bases at J, with 10 bases between. Germline V gene sequence: CDR1 ENHRY, CDR2 SYGVKD. This CDR3 has 13 amino acids. The CDR3 sequence is CAISPGGNQPQHF. CDR3 bases: TGTGCCATCAGCCCGGGGGGAAATCAGCCCCAGCATTTT.

CDR3 sequence (DNA): TGTGCCAGCATTAAATCACCTCTAAGGGCCAATGAGCAGTTCTTC. Translated, it gives CASIKSPLRANEQFF. The rearrangement links TRBV6-6 to TRBJ2-1; the D is unclear. The germline V gene encodes CDR1 MNHNY and CDR2 SVGAGI (reference sequence). Trimming pared 7 bases from V and 6 bases from J, leaving 19 bases between. The CDR3 runs 15 residues.

The chain recombines TRBV5-1 with TRBJ2-2; the D gene is possibly TRBD1 (6 bases). Germline values: CDR1 SGHRS, CDR2 YFSETQ. The CDR3 length is 17 residues. The V and J ends lost 0 bases and 4 bases respectively, with 16 bases between them. CDR3 nucleotides: TGCGCCAGCAGCTTGGCAGGGGCCACCTCCATCACCGGGGAGCTGTTTTTT. This encodes CASSLAGATSITGELFF.

This clone has just a few counts. The V gene is TRBV7-2, the J gene TRBJ2-3; no clear D. This CDR3 has 15 residues. The V gene's germline CDR1 is SGHTA and CDR2 FQGNSA. The V gene lost 4 bases and the J gene lost 2 bases, with 13 bases spanning the gap. The CDR3 spells CASSSMFGFTDTQYF. The CDR3 bases are TGTGCCAGCAGCTCAATGTTCGGTTTCACAGATACGCAGTATTTT.

This clone was seen a handful of times. The chain combines TRBV19 with TRBJ2-3, with D possibly TRBD1 on 8 matching bases. CDR3 length: 16 amino acids. CDR1 is LNHDA and CDR2 is SQIVND in the germline V gene (reference sequence). Trimming stripped 8 bases from V and 1 base from J, with 19 bases between. The CDR3 protein is CASHSGTGDGTDTQYF. CDR3 sequence (DNA): TGTGCCAGTCACAGCGGGACAGGAGATGGCACAGATACGCAGTATTTT.

The chain uses TRBV5-8 and TRBJ2-2; D gene unclear. Germline values: CDR1 SGHTS, CDR2 YDEGEE. V shed 4 bases and J shed 0 bases, with 4 bases lying between them. This CDR3 has 13 residues. The CDR3: CASSLANTGELFF. The CDR3 region has the DNA TGTGCCAGCAGCCTAGCGAACACCGGGGAGCTGTTTTTT.

This clone was counted ten times or more. The V call is TRBV28, the J call TRBJ2-7; D ambiguous. CDR1 is MDHEN, CDR2 SYDVKM, per germline. The V gene lost 7 bases and the J gene lost 2 bases, with 6 bases spanning the gap. CDR3 length: 11 amino acids. Here the CDR3 reads CASTMAYEQYF. CDR3 in DNA: TGTGCCAGCACCATGGCCTACGAGCAGTACTTC.

This chain joins TRBV2 and TRBJ2-3; D is ambiguous. Germline CDR1 and CDR2: SNHLY and FYNNEI. The CDR3 loop spans 11 amino acids. V was trimmed by 7 bases and J by 7 bases, leaving 9 bases between them. The CDR3 loop is CASTETNTQYF. The CDR3 DNA reads TGTGCCAGCACCGAAACTAATACGCAGTATTTT.

The table lists this clone with a few counts. The J gene is TRBJ2-3, the V gene TRBV7-6, with D maybe TRBD1 (6 bases). V was cut by 5 bases and J by 3 bases, with 18 bases left in between. The germline V gene encodes CDR1 SGHVS and CDR2 FNYEAQ. The CDR3 has 16 amino acids. DNA of the CDR3: TGTGCCAGCAGCATAAAACAGGGTTTAGATACAGATACGCAGTATTTT. The encoded protein is CASSIKQGLDTDTQYF.

The chain employs TRBV29-1 and TRBJ1-2; no clear D. V lost 7 bases and J lost 3, with 15 bases in between. Germline V gene sequence: CDR1 SQVTM, CDR2 ANQGSEA. CDR3 length: 13 residues. The CDR3 DNA sequence: TGCAGCGGATGGGCGGGGAGGGACTATGGCTACACCTTC. This encodes CSGWAGRDYGYTF.

V is TRBV7-2 and J is TRBJ2-1, with 8 bases matching TRBD2. This CDR3 is 15 amino acids long. Germline values: CDR1 SGHTA, CDR2 FQGNSA. Unmatched junction bases numbered 2, after V lost 0 bases and J lost 4 bases. This CDR3 is CASSLATGGYNEQFF. The CDR3 bases are TGTGCCAGCAGCTTAGCCACGGGAGGGTACAATGAGCAGTTCTTC.

In its sample, this clone was seen many times. V is TRBV7-8 and J is TRBJ2-3; possibly TRBD2 for D (5 bases). Deletions cut 6 bases from V and 0 bases from J, with 16 bases between. CDR3 length equals 16 residues. From germline, CDR1 is SGHVS and CDR2 FQNEAQ. The CDR3 region is CASRPGRLASTDTQYF. For the CDR3, the DNA is TGTGCCAGCAGACCTGGAAGGCTAGCTAGCACAGATACGCAGTATTTT.

The chain is built from TRBV7-3 and TRBJ2-2; 10 bases are shared with TRBD2. This CDR3 contains 17 residues. V shed 5 bases, J shed 5 bases, and the junction held 11 bases outside the gene matches. In germline, CDR1 is SGHTA, CDR2 FQGTGA. The CDR3 sequence is CASSPKAGGPGTGELFF. The CDR3 region has the DNA TGTGCCAGCAGCCCCAAAGCGGGAGGGCCCGGAACCGGGGAGCTGTTTTTT. Using reference TRBV7-3 and TRBJ2-2 for the parts outside the CDR3, the full variable domain is GAGVSQTPSNKVTEKGKYVELRCDPISGHTALYWYRQSLGQGPEFLIYFQGTGAADDSGLPNDRFFAVRPEGSVSTLKIQRTERGDSAVYLCASSPKAGGPGTGELFFGEGSRLTVL.

A few counts support this clone. Other DNA sequences from this sample encode an identical CDR3 as well. The rearrangement uses TRBV7-9 and TRBJ1-2; D not certain. The CDR3 is 13 amino acids. Germline CDR1 reads SEHNR; CDR2 reads FQNEAQ (reference sequence). V lost 0 bases to trimming and J lost 7 bases, with 9 bases between them. The CDR3 here is CASSLAESGGYTF. CDR3 DNA sequence: TGTGCCAGCAGCTTAGCGGAGTCGGGTGGCTACACCTTC.